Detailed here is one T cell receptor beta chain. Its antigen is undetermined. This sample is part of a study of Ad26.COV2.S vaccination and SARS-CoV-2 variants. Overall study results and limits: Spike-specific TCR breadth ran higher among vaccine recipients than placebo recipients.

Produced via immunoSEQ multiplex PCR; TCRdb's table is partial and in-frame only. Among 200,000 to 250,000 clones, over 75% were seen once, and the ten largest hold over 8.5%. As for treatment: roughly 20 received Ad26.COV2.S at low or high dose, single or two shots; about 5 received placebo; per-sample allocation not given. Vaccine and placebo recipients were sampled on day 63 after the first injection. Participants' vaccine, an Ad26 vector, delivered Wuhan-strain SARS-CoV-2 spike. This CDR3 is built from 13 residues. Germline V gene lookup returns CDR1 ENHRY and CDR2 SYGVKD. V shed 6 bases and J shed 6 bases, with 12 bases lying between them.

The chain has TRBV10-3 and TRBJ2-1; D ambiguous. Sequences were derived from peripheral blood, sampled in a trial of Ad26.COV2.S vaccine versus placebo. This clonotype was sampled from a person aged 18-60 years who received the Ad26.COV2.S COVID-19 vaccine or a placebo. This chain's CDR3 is CAIRVSLGNEQFF. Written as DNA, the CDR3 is TGTGCCATCAGGGTATCTCTCGGCAATGAGCAGTTCTTC.